This T cell receptor (beta chain) was found in a study of T cells in Graves' hyperthyroidism and ophthalmopathy. The wider study: Peripheral blood collection took place at initial diagnosis, before any treatment.

TCR beta CDR3 region amplification was performed from RNA transcripts. TCR CDR3 underwent first-round RT-PCR with the HTBI primer set. Via MiXCR, TCRdb re-called the multiplex PCR reads, giving one row per CDR3 protein. Of 300,000 to 450,000 distinct CDR3 sequences listed, around 18% are singletons. This clonotype was found many times. Antigen unknown. The CDR3 is 15 residues long. Per germline, CDR1 SGHKS and CDR2 YYEKEE (reference sequence). The germline V and J ends were trimmed by 4 bases and 4 bases, with 14 bases remaining between them. Study results and caveats: The authors' 13 V-J model separated ophthalmopathy from stable hyperthyroidism.

The receptor was isolated from a woman aged 40 to 50 with Graves' ophthalmopathy. The chain links TRBV5-5 to TRBJ2-2; D is ambiguous. Sequencing was carried out using blood. CDR3 DNA sequence: TGTGCCAGCAGCCTGGCGGCAGCAAGCACCGGGGAGCTGTTTTTT. Translating gives CASSLAAASTGELFF.